This T cell receptor beta chain was identified during a study of early T cells in non-severe SARS-CoV-2 infection. Study at large: The authors sequenced bulk RNA from unsorted whole blood, leaving chains unpaired. Whole-study results and caveats: Clonotype matching in VDJdb favored anti-spike CD8 responses and did not capture private and CD4 specificities.

Attached unique molecular identifiers marked individual cDNA molecules. TCRdb ran MiXCR on the 5' RACE reads and lists one entry per CDR3 protein. This sample yields about 68,000 distinct CDR3 sequences, of which about a tenth are seen a single time; 5.5% to 7% belongs to the top ten. This clonotype has at least ten counts. The antigen is not known. This receptor was taken from an adult who was a healthcare worker with PCR-confirmed SARS-CoV-2 infection or an uninfected control (not recorded which). The sequencing sample was made of whole blood.

The CDR3, as DNA: TGCAGTGCTAGACGGGACGGCGGGTCCGAGCAGTACTTC. It codes for CSARRDGGSEQYF. V is TRBV20-1 and J is TRBJ2-7, with D tentatively TRBD1 or TRBD2 (5 bases each). Deletions cut 2 bases from V and 6 bases from J, with 14 bases between. The CDR3 has 13 amino acids. The germline V gene encodes CDR1 DFQATT and CDR2 SNEGSKA (reference sequence).